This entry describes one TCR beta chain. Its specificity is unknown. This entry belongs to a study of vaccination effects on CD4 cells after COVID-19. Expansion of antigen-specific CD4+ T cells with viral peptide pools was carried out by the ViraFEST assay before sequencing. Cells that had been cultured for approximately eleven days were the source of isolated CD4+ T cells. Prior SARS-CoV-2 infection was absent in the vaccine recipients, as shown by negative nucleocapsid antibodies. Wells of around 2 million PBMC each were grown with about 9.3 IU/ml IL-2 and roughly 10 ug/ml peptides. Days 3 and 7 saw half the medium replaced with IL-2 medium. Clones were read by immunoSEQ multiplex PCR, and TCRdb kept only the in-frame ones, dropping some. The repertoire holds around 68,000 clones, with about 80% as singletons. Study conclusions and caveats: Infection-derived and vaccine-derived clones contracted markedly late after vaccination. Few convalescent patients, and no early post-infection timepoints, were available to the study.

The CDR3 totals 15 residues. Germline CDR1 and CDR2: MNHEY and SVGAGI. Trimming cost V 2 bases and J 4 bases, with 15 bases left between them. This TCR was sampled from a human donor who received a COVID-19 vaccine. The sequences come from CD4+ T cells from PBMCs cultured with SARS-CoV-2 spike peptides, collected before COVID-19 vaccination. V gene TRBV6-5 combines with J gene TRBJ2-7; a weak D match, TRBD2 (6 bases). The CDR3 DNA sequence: TGTGCCAGCAGTTACGGGACTCCGACCTCTTACGAGCAGTACGTC. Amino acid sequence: CASSYGTPTSYEQYV.